One and the same sample provided the 11 T cell receptor beta chains below, sequenced in a study of shared clonotypes between healthy human individuals. This table comes from immunoSEQ multiplex PCR, and its TCRdb copy is limited to in-frame clones, with some not included. The sample contains millions of clones, 85% to 95% of which appear only once. Sample: naive CD4+ T cells sorted from blood. Subset meaning: CD45RA+ positively selected. The receptors derive from a man younger than 35 in good health.

The CDR3 loop is CASSPEGIGDTQYF. Here the CDR3 DNA reads TGTGCCAGCAGCCCCGAGGGGATTGGGGATACGCAGTATTTT. The V gene is TRBV7-9, the J gene TRBJ2-3; either TRBD1 or TRBD2 may supply D (5 bases each). V dropped 5 bases and J dropped 6 bases, with 15 bases sitting between them. This CDR3 is built from 14 residues. The germline V gene encodes CDR1 SEHNR and CDR2 FQNEAQ (reference sequence).

The chain links TRBV7-8 to TRBJ2-2; D possibly corresponds to TRBD1 (5 bases). The germline CDR1 and CDR2 sequences are SGHVS and FQNEAQ. V shed 4 bases and J shed 0 bases, with 6 bases lying between them. The CDR3 runs 14 residues. The CDR3 nucleotides are TGTGCCAGCAGCTCAGGGCCGAACACCGGGGAGCTGTTTTTT. The encoded protein is CASSSGPNTGELFF.

This clone appeared once. The chain joins TRBV5-1 to TRBJ2-1; maybe TRBD2 (6 bases). The CDR3 totals 15 residues. Germline V gene sequence: CDR1 SGHRS, CDR2 YFSETQ. Trimming took off 1 base at V and 5 bases at J, with 13 bases between the two ends. CDR3 bases: TGCGCCAGCAGCTTGCCCGGGACTGAGAACAATGAGCAGTTCTTC. Its translation: CASSLPGTENNEQFF.

The count of this clone is one. This chain uses TRBV4-1 with TRBJ2-5; D possibly corresponds to TRBD2 (6 bases). Germline CDR1 is MGHRA and CDR2 is YSYEKL. The V and J ends lost 0 bases and 5 bases respectively, with 19 bases between them. The CDR3 contains 17 residues. CDR3 coding DNA: TGCGCCAGCAGCCAAGACATGTTATTTGCCGGAGGGGAGACCCAGTACTTC. Its protein is CASSQDMLFAGGETQYF.

This clone was counted a single time. Distinct nucleotide sequences in the sample also encode this CDR3. J is TRBJ2-3 and V is TRBV30; D remains ambiguous. This CDR3 is built from 12 residues. Germline V gene data show CDR1 as GTSNPN and CDR2 as SVGIG (reference sequence). Trimming stripped 0 bases from V and 4 bases from J, with 5 bases between. The CDR3 DNA follows: TGTGCCTGGAGTGTCGTGGCAGATACGCAGTATTTT. This sequence encodes CAWSVVADTQYF.

This chain joins TRBV9 and TRBJ2-1; 11 bases are shared with TRBD2. Germline trimming cut 0 bases from V and 4 bases from J; bases unmatched to any gene: 6. The CDR3 sequence is 17 residues long. The germline V gene encodes CDR1 SGDLS and CDR2 YYNGEE. CDR3 coding DNA: TGTGCCAGCAGCGTAGAGGCTAGCGGGGGGCAATACAATGAGCAGTTCTTC. This translates into CASSVEASGGQYNEQFF.

The CDR3 loop is CASRKEGPYNSPLHF. In DNA form, the CDR3 reads TGTGCCAGTAGGAAGGAAGGTCCCTATAATTCACCCCTCCACTTT. J is TRBJ1-6 and V is TRBV19, with D unclear. Trimming removed 6 bases at V and 2 bases at J, with 11 bases between. Germline V gives CDR1 LNHDA, CDR2 SQIVND (reference sequence). This CDR3 contains 15 residues.

To note about this clone: Other DNA sequences within the sample encode an identical CDR3. J is TRBJ1-3 and V is TRBV10-3; no clear D gene. Trimming removed 2 bases at V and 3 bases at J, with 5 bases between. Germline V gene data show CDR1 as ENHRY and CDR2 as SYGVKD. The CDR3 runs 13 residues. CDR3 DNA: TGTGCCATCAGTGAGGGAAGTGGAAACACCATATATTTT. Protein product: CAISEGSGNTIYF.

CDR3 region: CASSLGGVVYEQYF. The CDR3 nucleotides read TGTGCCAGCAGCTTAGGGGGAGTCGTCTACGAGCAGTACTTC. The V gene is TRBV7-8, the J gene TRBJ2-7, with D possibly being TRBD2 (5 bases). Trimming removed 1 base from V and 3 bases from J, with 10 bases in between. Germline V gene data show CDR1 as SGHVS and CDR2 as FQNEAQ. The CDR3 is 14 amino acids.

The chain has TRBV6-6 and TRBJ2-7, with D uncertain. Germline assignment: CDR1 MNHNY and CDR2 SVGAGI (reference sequence). V was shortened by 7 bases and J by 0 bases, with 13 bases between the two germline ends. CDR3 length: 14 residues. The CDR3 spells CASNPGLGSYEQYF. The CDR3 DNA is TGTGCCAGCAATCCTGGGCTCGGCTCCTACGAGCAGTACTTC.

The V gene is TRBV6-1, the J gene TRBJ2-5; D is undetermined. Looked up from germline, CDR1 is MNHNS and CDR2 is SASEGT. This CDR3 is 16 amino acids long. Trimming removed 3 bases at V and 4 bases at J, with 18 bases between. CDR3 in DNA: TGTGCCAGCAGTGAGACCAGTTGGCGGATTCGAGAGACCCAGTACTTC. It specifies CASSETSWRIRETQYF.